This T cell receptor (beta chain) was sequenced for a study of cytomegalovirus exposure and HLA in healthy donors (dated by TCRdb to the late 2010s). Background for the entire study: In an earlier analysis of 587 of the donors, 276 Gb of sequence data and approximately 100 million unique TCR beta sequences from about 190 million T cells were reported. Approximately 330 gigabases of sequencing data and 75 million to 85 million unique TCR sequences made up an early release that covered 500 to 700 HLA-typed donors. Of the roughly 400 genotyped donors, 65% to 90% fell in the genetic ancestry cluster associated with self-reported Caucasian donors. The study was designed to test whether signatures of past pathogen exposure could be identified by cataloging public T cell receptors. The T cell repertoires of several hundred subjects were profiled by immunosequencing and related to cytomegalovirus serostatus. Besides the first cohort of around 670 subjects, a separate validation cohort made up of roughly 130 different subjects was used. High-throughput TCR immunosequencing, statistical association of individual TCRs with disease status, and machine learning were combined to predict cytomegalovirus infection status. A later analysis re-analyzed previously published TCR beta repertoires from 550 to 700 donors and added high-resolution HLA genotyping to study TCR occurrence patterns. In the later analysis, no new phenotypic data were used to find candidate immune exposures; instead, reliance was placed on TCR beta sequences and their occurrence across donors. In an earlier analysis of 587 of the donors, high-throughput TCR beta sequencing was used to judge whether each TCR beta V gene segment behaved as functional or pseudogenic. Alongside the repertoire data, information on donor age, sex, ethnicity and CMV serostatus was compiled. Genome-wide SNP genotypes for about 60% of the 666 donors were used in a later genetic analysis, which treated that subset as a discovery cohort. Every discovery cohort repertoire had been produced on one sequencing platform. Class I and class II HLA loci were covered by the typing at four-digit resolution. Typing coverage varied by locus: 629-630 donors for A, B, C, DRB1 and DQB1; some 520 for DQA1; more than 600 for DPA1; under 490 for DPB1. Roughly 5 DR-DQ haplotypes were treated as single units for association and clustering because of strong linkage in the cohort. Among about 400 genotyped donors of the cohort, an average of around 220,000 unique TCR beta nucleotide sequences was sequenced per donor, of which about 20% were non-productive. On the study overall, not on this receptor specifically: A cluster of highly shared sequence variants was judged likely to represent a technical artifact of the sequencing pipeline. This cohort had only TCR beta chains sequenced, and the lack of alpha or paired-chain data limited which features could be detected. In both the original and validation cohorts, the classifier was reported to diagnose cytomegalovirus status with high specificity and sensitivity. A further reported finding was that TCR beta sequences accurately predicted the HLA-A and HLA-B alleles for most subjects in the first cohort. An earlier analysis of approximately 590 of the donors showed that most TCR beta V segments appeared in productive rearrangements either about 87% or about 30% of the time, which broadly matched IMGT annotations. Because HLA typing was missing for some donors at each locus, association tests included only the typed subset. According to a later analysis, TCR association rates differed among HLA loci, with DRB1 alleles showing the most associated TCRs and HLA-C alleles showing the fewest. Strong co-occurrence of HLA alleles, especially DR and DQ, made assigning TCR associations to individual alleles difficult. Some IMGT-functional V segments, including TRBV6-2 and TRBV6-3, could not be told apart with the 87-base-pair reads, so those segments were excluded. In a later analysis, most CMV-associated TCR beta chains were found to appear HLA-restricted, with HLA associations seemingly driven largely by CMV exposure. In a later analysis, HLA-associated TCR beta chains were found to be more clonally expanded and to have lower generation probabilities than equally common non-associated chains. Specific HLA alleles were associated with 15,000 to 20,000 TCR beta sequences at a false discovery rate of 0.05 in a later analysis. The earlier analysis of approximately 590 of the donors excluded approximately 17 rarely observed V segments, including chromosome 9 orphons, because counts were too low. A total of 150 to 200 TCR beta chains were listed by the study as associated with cytomegalovirus. Across donors, most TCR sequences were observed very rarely, whereas some public TCRs were present in many individuals. In vitro tests confirmed that a few of the cytomegalovirus-associated TCR beta chains recognize cytomegalovirus antigens. Linkage disequilibrium might explain the correlated functional status among segregating V segments, but an unknown experimental factor could not be ruled out. For the cohort, immune exposure information was limited to CMV serostatus. According to a later genetic analysis, donors in an Asian-associated ancestry cluster had fewer N-insertions in productive TCRs than the approximately 700-donor mean. Roughly uniform sequencing depth across donors was assumed in presence/absence analyses, although this assumption may not hold. V-gene and J-gene trimming of TCR beta chains was associated with a missense DCLRE1C variant in a later genetic analysis, and the association was replicated in an independent cohort. A later analysis reported that several top co-occurrence clusters appeared linked to parvovirus B19, influenza, CMV and Epstein-Barr virus. According to the authors, the approach could potentially be generalized to other disease states and immunological phenotypes.

This clone was seen a few times. Its cognate antigen has yet to be identified. No base qualities exist here, and no much larger clone lies one base off it. There are 17 amino acids in the CDR3, from cysteine to phenylalanine inclusive. Of the read, only the CDR3 DNA is kept; its 51 bases are in frame from base 1. Libraries came from the immunoSEQ multiplex PCR assay. For the multiplex PCR, a mixture combining 60 forward primers for TCR Vbeta segments and 13 reverse primers for TCR Jbeta segments was used. The CDR3 region of rearranged TCR beta genes was amplified from genomic DNA by a multiplex PCR assay. The Illumina HiSeq System was used to sequence the amplified TCR beta libraries as 87-base-pair reads. Per the authors' processing: In a later analysis, some 80 million unique TCR beta chains were counted across the approximately 620 repertoires, and approximately 11 million of these chains were shared by at least two donors. A nearest-neighbor algorithm error-corrected the raw reads and collapsed the reads into unique sequences, merging closely related sequences to remove PCR and sequencing errors. V, D and J gene segments were assigned by aligning CDR3 sequences to IMGT reference sequences. For a sequence to be retained, a match of at least six nucleotides was required to both a V gene segment and a J gene segment. A rearrangement counted as productive if the CDR3 had no stop codons and remained in frame with V and J, and every other rearrangement counted as non-productive. Following IMGT convention, CDR3 was defined as the stretch from the second conserved V-encoded cysteine to the conserved J-encoded phenylalanine. The earlier analysis of about 500 of the donors excluded sequences that lacked an unambiguous match to a single V gene segment. In an earlier analysis of several hundred of the donors, a V segment was called functional when productive rearrangements were above 56.7%, and segregating when the standard deviation between donors exceeded 5%. A statistical classification framework was built for diagnosing cytomegalovirus status from the catalog of TCR beta chain sequences. V and J gene assignment, in a later analysis, came from comparing TCR nucleotide sequences with IMGT/GENE-DB human TR gene sequences. A later analysis assigned CDR3 sequences and most-parsimonious VDJ recombination scenarios with the TCRdist pipeline. In a later analysis, each TCR beta chain was defined by its CDR3 amino acid sequence together with its V-gene family, and reads lacking a unique V-gene family were excluded. A later analysis removed roughly 590 highly shared, low-generation-probability nucleotide sequences to deal with suspected cross-contamination and a sequencing artifact. In a later analysis, a clonal expansion index was calculated for each public chain from normalized within-repertoire ranks of inferred template counts. Generation probabilities in a later analysis came from a VDJ recombination model fitted to out-of-frame rearrangements, and those results were checked against IGoR. Hypergeometric tests were used in a later analysis to score TCR-TCR, TCR-HLA and TCR-CMV co-occurrence, with a repertoire-size bias correction applied to the TCR pairs. False discovery rates were estimated in a later analysis by permuting HLA or CMV assignments 20 times. In a later analysis, co-occurring TCRs were grouped with DBSCAN, and TCRdist sequence similarity was added when clustering was performed within HLA-allele-positive subsets. For co-occurrence clustering, repertoires with fewer than 30,000 or more than 120,000 public chains were excluded, along with roughly 5 repertoires with anomalous nucleotide sharing. This is the immuneACCESS table as TCRdb keeps it, with only in-frame sequences that have V and J called. A part of the clones is gone; compared with another copy, unresolved V genes explain less than half, and the rest is unexplained. The DNA was the basis for D and trimming; V, J and clone size are from that table. The sample includes approximately 200,000 clones, with roughly 79% observed a single time. The leading ten clones occupy less than 2% of the sample.

In total, 630 or so healthy bone marrow donors made up the cohort. Cohort members were all nominally healthy when sampled, although unrecorded immune exposures were likely present. The donor was CMV seronegative and was included in the group of over 300 seronegative cohort members. A peripheral blood sample was provided by each donor, and peripheral blood mononuclear cells were used for TCR beta sequencing. Genomic DNA extraction from the blood cell samples was performed with the Qiagen DNeasy Blood Extraction Kit. Sequencing was done on a sample of PBMCs. The origin of this receptor is a man in his thirties or forties in good health and CMV-seronegative. Rearrangement joined TRBV21-1 to TRBJ1-4; the tabulated D call, TRBD1, remains unverified against the DNA. TRBV21-1 is assigned pseudogene status. The DNA reads as follows: TGTGCCAGCAGCAAAGCCCAGAAGGACAAAACTAATGAAAAACTGTTTTTT. Translated, it gives CASSKAQKDKTNEKLFF.